This T cell receptor (beta chain) was found in a study of OX40 agonist ivuxolimab in advanced cancers. TCRdb keeps only in-frame clones here, not all; method: immunoSEQ multiplex PCR. The table records under 75,000 clones, about four fifths of them present only once. From germline, CDR1 is MGHRA and CDR2 YSYEKL. The V and J ends lost 1 base and 4 bases respectively, with 13 bases between them. The CDR3 length is 15 residues. The V call is TRBV4-1, the J call TRBJ1-2, with a weak D call TRBD1 (5 bases). The sequence derives from an adult with an advanced solid tumor such as melanoma, head and neck, liver or kidney cancer. The sample consisted of CD4+ or CD8+ T cells sorted from blood, taken in a trial of the OX40 agonist ivuxolimab. The CDR3 here is CASSQGRGGGYGYTF. Here the CDR3 DNA reads TGCGCCAGCAGCCAAGGAAGGGGTGGGGGCTATGGCTACACCTTC.